This T cell receptor beta chain was documented in a study of cytomegalovirus exposure and HLA in healthy donors. The primer mix had 60 Vbeta and 13 Jbeta primers. The assay was immunoSEQ multiplex PCR, and TCRdb's table has in-frame clones only and misses some. This table holds approximately 190,000 clones, 75% to 90% found once. Per the germline V gene, CDR1 is MNHNS and CDR2 is SASEGT. V shed 2 bases and J 2 bases; nucleotides not matched to a gene: 2. This CDR3 region has 14 residues. Sequencing was done on a sample of PBMCs. The receptor comes from a woman aged 18-29 years in good health and CMV-seronegative. The V gene is TRBV6-1, the J gene TRBJ2-7; TRBD2 agrees at 8 bases. The DNA for the CDR3 is TGTGCCAGCAGTGAAATAGCGGGAACCTACGAGCAGTACTTC. This codes for CASSEIAGTYEQYF.